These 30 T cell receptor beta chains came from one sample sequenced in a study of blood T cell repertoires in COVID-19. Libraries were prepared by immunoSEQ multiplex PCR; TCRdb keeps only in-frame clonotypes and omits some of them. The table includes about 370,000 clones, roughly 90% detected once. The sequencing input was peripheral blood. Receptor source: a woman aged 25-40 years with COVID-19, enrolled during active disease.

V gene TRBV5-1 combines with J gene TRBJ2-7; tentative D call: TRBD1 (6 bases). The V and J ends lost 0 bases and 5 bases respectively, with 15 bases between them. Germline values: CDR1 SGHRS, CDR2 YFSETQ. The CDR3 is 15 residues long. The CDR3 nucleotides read TGCGCCAGCAGCTTGGGCTCAGGGGAGCCTAACGAGCAGTACTTC. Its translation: CASSLGSGEPNEQYF.

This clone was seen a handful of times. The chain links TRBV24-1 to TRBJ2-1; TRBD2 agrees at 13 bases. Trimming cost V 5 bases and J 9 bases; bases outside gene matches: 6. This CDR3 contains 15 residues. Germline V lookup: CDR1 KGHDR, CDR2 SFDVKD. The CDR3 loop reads CATSGATSGGTEQFF. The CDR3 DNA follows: TGTGCCACCAGTGGTGCGACTAGCGGGGGGACTGAGCAGTTCTTC.

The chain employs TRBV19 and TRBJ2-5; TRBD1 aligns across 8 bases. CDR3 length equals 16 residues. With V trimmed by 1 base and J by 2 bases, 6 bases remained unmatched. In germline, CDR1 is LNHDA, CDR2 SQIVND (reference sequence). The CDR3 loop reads CASSIAPTGAQETQYF. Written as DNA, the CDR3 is TGTGCCAGTAGTATAGCCCCGACAGGGGCGCAAGAGACCCAGTACTTC. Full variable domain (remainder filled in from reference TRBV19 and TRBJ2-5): DGGITQSPKYLFRKEGQNVTLSCEQNLNHDAMYWYRQDPGQGLRLIYYSQIVNDFQKGDIAEGYSVSREKKESFPLTVTSAQKNPTAFYLCASSIAPTGAQETQYFGPGTRLLVL.

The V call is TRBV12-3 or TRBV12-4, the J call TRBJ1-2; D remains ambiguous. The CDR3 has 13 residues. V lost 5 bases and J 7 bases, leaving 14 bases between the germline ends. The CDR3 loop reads CASSLDNPSGYTF. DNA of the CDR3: TGTGCCAGCAGTCTCGACAACCCCTCTGGCTACACCTTC.

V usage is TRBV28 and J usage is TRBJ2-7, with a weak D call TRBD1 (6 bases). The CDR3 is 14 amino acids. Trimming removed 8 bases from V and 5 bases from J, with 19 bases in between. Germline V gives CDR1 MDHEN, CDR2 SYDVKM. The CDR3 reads CASSFVTRGDEQYF. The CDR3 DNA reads TGTGCCAGCTCTTTTGTAACCAGGGGAGACGAGCAGTACTTC.

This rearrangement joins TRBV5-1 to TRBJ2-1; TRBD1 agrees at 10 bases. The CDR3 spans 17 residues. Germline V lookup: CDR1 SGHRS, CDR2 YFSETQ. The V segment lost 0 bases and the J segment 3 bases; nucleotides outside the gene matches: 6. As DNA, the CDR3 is TGCGCCAGCAGCTTGGGGACAGGGGGGGATAACTACAATGAGCAGTTCTTC. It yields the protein CASSLGTGGDNYNEQFF.

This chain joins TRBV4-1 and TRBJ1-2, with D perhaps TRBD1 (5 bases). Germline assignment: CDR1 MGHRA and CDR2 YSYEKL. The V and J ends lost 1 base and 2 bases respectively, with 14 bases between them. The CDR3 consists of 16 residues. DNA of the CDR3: TGCGCCAGCAGCCAAGGGGGCGGGCGGGGGAACTATGGCTACACCTTC. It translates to CASSQGGGRGNYGYTF.

CDR3 DNA sequence: TGTGCCAGCAGCTTAGTTAGCGGTGGGGACAGCAACTATGGCTACACCTTC. Translating it yields CASSLVSGGDSNYGYTF. V and J are TRBV7-2 and TRBJ1-2, with 7 nucleotides matching TRBD1. After removal of 1 base from V and 2 bases from J, the junction contained 10 bases not matched to a gene. Germline-derived CDR1 and CDR2 are SGHTA and FQGNSA. This CDR3 has 17 amino acids.

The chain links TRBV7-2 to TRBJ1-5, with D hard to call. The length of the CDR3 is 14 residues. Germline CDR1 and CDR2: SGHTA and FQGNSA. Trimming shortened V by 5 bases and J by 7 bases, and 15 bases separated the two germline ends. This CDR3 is CASSVREGGQPQHF. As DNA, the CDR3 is TGTGCCAGCAGCGTTCGAGAGGGTGGACAGCCCCAGCATTTT.

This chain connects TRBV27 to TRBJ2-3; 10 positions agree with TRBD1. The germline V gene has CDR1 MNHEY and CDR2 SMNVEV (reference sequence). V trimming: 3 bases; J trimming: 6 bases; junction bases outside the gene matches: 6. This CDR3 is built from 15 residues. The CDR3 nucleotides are TGTGCCAGCAGTTTGGAGGACAGGGGGTTTGATACGCAGTATTTT. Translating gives CASSLEDRGFDTQYF.

The CDR3 sequence is CASSPANGGAYEQYV. CDR3 bases: TGTGCCAGCAGCCCGGCCAATGGCGGGGCCTACGAGCAGTACGTC. The rearrangement joins TRBV11-3 to TRBJ2-7, with D possibly TRBD2 on 6 matching bases. Per the germline V gene, CDR1 is SGHNT and CDR2 is YENEEA. The CDR3 loop spans 15 amino acids. Deletions cut 5 bases from V and 2 bases from J, with 16 bases between.

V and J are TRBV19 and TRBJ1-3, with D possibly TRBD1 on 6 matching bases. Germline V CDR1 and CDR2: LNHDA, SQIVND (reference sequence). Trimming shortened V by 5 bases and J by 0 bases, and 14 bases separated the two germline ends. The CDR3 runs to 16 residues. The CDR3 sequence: CASSFHTGSSGNTIYF. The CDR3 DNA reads TGTGCCAGTAGTTTCCACACAGGGAGCTCTGGAAACACCATATATTTT.

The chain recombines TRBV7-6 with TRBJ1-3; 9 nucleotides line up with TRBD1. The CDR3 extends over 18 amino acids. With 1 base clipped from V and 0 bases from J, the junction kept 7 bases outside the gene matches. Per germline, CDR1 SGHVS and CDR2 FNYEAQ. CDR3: CASSLGTGDRVSGNTIYF. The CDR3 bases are TGTGCCAGCAGCTTAGGGACAGGGGATAGGGTCTCTGGAAACACCATATATTTT.

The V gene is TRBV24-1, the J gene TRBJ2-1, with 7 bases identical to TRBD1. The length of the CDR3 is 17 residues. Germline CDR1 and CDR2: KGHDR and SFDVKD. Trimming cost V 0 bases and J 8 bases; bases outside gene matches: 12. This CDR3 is CATSDLLGPGGLDEQFF. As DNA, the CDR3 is TGTGCCACCAGTGATTTGCTGGGGCCAGGGGGATTGGATGAGCAGTTCTTC.

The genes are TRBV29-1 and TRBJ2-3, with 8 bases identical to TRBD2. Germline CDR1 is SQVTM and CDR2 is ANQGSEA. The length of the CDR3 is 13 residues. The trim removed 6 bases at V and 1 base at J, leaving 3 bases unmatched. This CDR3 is CSVKTSGTDTQYF. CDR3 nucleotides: TGCAGCGTCAAGACTAGCGGCACAGATACGCAGTATTTT.

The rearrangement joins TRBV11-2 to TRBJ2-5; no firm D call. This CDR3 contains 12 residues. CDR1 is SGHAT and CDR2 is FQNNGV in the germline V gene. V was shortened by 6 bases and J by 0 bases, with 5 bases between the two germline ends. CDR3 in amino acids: CASRQNQETQYF. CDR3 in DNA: TGTGCCAGCAGACAAAACCAAGAGACCCAGTACTTC.

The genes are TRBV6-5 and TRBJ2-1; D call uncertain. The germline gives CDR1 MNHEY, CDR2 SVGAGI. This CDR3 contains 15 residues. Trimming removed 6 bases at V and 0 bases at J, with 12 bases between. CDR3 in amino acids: CASRVAVSSYNEQFF. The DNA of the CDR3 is TGTGCCAGCAGGGTGGCGGTGAGCTCCTACAATGAGCAGTTCTTC.

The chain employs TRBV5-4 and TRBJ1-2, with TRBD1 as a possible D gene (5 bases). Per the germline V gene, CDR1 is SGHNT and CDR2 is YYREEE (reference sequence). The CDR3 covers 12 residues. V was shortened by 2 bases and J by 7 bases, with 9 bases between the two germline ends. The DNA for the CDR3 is TGTGCCAGCAGCTTCCAGGGTGTTGGCTACACCTTC. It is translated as CASSFQGVGYTF.

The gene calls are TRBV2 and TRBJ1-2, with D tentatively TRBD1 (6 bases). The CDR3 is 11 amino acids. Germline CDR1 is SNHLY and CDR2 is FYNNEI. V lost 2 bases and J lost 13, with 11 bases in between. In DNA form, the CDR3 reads TGTGCCAGCAGTGAATACAGGGATACCACCTTC. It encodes CASSEYRDTTF.

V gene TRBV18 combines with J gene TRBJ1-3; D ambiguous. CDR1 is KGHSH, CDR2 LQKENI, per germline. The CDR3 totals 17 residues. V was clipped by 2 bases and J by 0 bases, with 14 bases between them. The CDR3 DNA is TGTGCCAGCTCACCAAGCGGAGCGCGGAGCTCTGGAAACACCATATATTTT. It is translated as CASSPSGARSSGNTIYF.

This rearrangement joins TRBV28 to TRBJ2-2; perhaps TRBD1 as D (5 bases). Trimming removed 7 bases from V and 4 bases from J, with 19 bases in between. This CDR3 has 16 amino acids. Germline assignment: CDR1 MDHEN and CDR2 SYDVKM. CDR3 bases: TGTGCCAGCATCGCAAGGCAGGGAAGGAGCACCGGGGAGCTGTTTTTT. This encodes CASIARQGRSTGELFF.

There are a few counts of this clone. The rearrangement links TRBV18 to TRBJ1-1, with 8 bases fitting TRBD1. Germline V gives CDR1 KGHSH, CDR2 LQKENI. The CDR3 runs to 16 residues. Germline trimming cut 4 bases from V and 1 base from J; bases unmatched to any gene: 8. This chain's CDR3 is CASSLLPGQENTEAFF. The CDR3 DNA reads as TGTGCCAGCTCACTGTTACCGGGACAGGAGAACACTGAAGCTTTCTTT.

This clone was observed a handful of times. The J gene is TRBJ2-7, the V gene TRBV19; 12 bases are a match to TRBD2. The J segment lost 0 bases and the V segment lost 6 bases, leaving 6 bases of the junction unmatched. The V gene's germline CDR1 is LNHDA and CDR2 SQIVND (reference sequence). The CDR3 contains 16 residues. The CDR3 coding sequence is TGTGCCAGTAGGACGAGACTAGCGGGGGACTCCTACGAGCAGTACTTC. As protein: CASRTRLAGDSYEQYF. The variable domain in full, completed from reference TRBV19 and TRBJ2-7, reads DGGITQSPKYLFRKEGQNVTLSCEQNLNHDAMYWYRQDPGQGLRLIYYSQIVNDFQKGDIAEGYSVSREKKESFPLTVTSAQKNPTAFYLCASRTRLAGDSYEQYFGPGTRLTVT.

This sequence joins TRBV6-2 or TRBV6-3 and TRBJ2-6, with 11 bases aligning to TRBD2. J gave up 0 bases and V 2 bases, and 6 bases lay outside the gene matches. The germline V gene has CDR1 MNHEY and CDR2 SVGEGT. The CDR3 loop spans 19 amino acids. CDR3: CASSYPASGGSSGANVLTF. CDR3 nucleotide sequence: TGTGCCAGCAGTTACCCCGCTAGCGGGGGGTCCTCTGGGGCCAACGTCCTGACTTTC.

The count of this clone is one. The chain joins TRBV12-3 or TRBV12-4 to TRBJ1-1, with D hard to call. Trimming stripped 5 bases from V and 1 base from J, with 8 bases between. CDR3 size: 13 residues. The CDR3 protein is CASSIQPNTEAFF. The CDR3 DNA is TGTGCCAGCAGTATACAGCCGAACACTGAAGCTTTCTTT.

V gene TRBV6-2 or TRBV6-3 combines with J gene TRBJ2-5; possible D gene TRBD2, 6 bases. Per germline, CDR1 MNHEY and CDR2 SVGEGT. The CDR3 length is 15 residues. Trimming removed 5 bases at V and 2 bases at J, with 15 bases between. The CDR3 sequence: CASSARDLLQETQYF. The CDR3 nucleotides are TGTGCCAGCAGTGCCCGGGACTTGTTGCAAGAGACCCAGTACTTC.

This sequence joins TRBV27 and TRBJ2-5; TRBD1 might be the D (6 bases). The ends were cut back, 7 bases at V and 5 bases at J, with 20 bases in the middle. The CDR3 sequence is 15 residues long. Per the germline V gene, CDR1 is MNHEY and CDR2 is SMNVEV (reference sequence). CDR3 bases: TGTGCCAGCACCCCTGTAAGGGGGAGTGCGGAGACCCAGTACTTC. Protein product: CASTPVRGSAETQYF.

The CDR3 region is CASSIAGTGFFTYEQYV. For the CDR3, the DNA is TGTGCCAGCAGTATAGCCGGGACAGGATTCTTCACCTACGAGCAGTACGTC. This sequence joins TRBV7-2 and TRBJ2-7; TRBD1 matches 8 bases. CDR1 and CDR2 from the germline V gene are SGHTA and FQGNSA. J lost 2 bases, V lost 6 bases, and 15 bases had no gene match. The CDR3 length is 17 residues.

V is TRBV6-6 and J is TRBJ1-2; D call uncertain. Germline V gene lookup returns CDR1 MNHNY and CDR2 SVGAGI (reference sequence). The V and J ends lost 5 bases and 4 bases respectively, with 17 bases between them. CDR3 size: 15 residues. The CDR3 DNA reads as TGTGCCAGCAGTCCCCATACGAGATCCTTCTATGGCTACACCTTC. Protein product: CASSPHTRSFYGYTF.

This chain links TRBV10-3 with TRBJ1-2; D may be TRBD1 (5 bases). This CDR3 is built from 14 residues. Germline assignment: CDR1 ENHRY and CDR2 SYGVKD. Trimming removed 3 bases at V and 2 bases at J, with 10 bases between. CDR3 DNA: TGTGCCATCAGTGAAACGACAGCAAACTATGGCTACACCTTC. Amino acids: CAISETTANYGYTF.